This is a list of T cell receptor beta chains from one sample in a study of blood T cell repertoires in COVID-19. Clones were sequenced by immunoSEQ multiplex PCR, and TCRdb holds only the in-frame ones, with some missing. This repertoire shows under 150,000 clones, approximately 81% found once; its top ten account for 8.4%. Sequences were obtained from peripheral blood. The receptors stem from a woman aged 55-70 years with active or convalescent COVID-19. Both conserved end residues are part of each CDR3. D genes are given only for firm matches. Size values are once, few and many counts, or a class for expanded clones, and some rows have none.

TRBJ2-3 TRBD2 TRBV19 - TGTGCCAGTAGTATTCCCCGGACTAGCGGAAACACAGATACGCAGTATTTT CASSIPRTSGNTDTQYF
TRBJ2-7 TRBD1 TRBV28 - TGTGCCAGCAAACTCGGGACAGGGGGCACAGGGCAGTACTTC CASKLGTGGTGQYF
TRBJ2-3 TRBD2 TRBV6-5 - TGTGCCAGCAGACCTTTAGCGGGAGGGCCAGATACGCAGTATTTT CASRPLAGGPDTQYF
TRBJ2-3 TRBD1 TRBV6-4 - TGTGCCAGCAGGCGGGACAGGGGTTCAGATACGCAGTATTTT CASRRDRGSDTQYF
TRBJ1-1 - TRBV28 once TGTGCCAGCAGCATATTCACAGGGAACACTGAAGCTTTCTTT CASSIFTGNTEAFF
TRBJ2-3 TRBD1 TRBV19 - TGTGCCAGTTCCAAGGGACAGAACACAGATACGCAGTATTTT CASSKGQNTDTQYF
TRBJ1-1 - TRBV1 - TGCACCAGCAGCTCCCGGGGGAAGGGCACTGAAGCTTTCTTT CTSSSRGKGTEAFF
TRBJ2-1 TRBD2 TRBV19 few TGTGCCAGTAGGCGGGTAGCGGGAGCCCGAAGCTCCTACAATGAGCAGTTCTTC CASRRVAGARSSYNEQFF
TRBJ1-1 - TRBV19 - TGTGCCAGTAGTATGGCCTGGAACACTGAAGCTTTCTTT CASSMAWNTEAFF
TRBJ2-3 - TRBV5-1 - TGCGCCAGCAGCCGAGGCACAGGGGAGGCAGATACGCAGTATTTT CASSRGTGEADTQYF
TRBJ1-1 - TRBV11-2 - TGTGCCAGCAGCTCCAAGAAGGGGAGCCAGGGAGGCGCTGAAGCTTTCTTT CASSSKKGSQGGAEAFF
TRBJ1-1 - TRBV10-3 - TGTGCCATCAGTGAGGGTCCCGCCGGGGCTTTCTTT CAISEGPAGAFF
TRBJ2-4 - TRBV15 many TGTGCCACCAGCAACCCCCGACTAGCCAAAAACATTCAGTACTTC CATSNPRLAKNIQYF
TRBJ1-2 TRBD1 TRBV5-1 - TGCGCCAGCAGCTCCACCGGACAGGAAAATAACTATGGCTACACCTTC CASSSTGQENNYGYTF
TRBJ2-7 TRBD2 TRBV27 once TGTGCCAGCAGTCGCCTCGGTCGGCTAGCGGCCTACGAGCAGTACTTC CASSRLGRLAAYEQYF
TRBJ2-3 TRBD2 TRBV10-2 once TGCGCCAGCAGTCCGGGGACTACATACACAGATACGCAGTATTTT CASSPGTTYTDTQYF
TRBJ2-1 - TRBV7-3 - TGTGCCAGCAGCCCGAGGGTCTCAGACTACAATGAGCAGTTCTTC CASSPRVSDYNEQFF
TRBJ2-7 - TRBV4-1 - TGCGCCAGCAGCCAAGACAGGGGAGCCCAAGAGCAGTACTTC CASSQDRGAQEQYF
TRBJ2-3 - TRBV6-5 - TGTGCCAGCAGTTACCTGACTCCTAGCACAGATACGCAGTATTTT CASSYLTPSTDTQYF
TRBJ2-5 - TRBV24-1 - TGTGCCACCAGTGATCCGGGACACGGTATCGAGACCCAGTACTTC CATSDPGHGIETQYF
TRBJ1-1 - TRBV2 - TGTGCCAGCAACCGCGGCACCCTGAACACTGAAGCTTTCTTT CASNRGTLNTEAFF
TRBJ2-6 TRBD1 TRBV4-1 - TGCGCCAGCAGCCAACAAAAAACAGGGGCCGGGGCCAACGTCCTGACTTTC CASSQQKTGAGANVLTF
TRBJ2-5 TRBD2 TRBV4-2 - TGTGCCAGCAGCCAAGAAAGGCTAGCGGGGGCTCAAGAGACCCAGTACTTC CASSQERLAGAQETQYF
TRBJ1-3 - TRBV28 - TGTGCCAGCAGTTACAGGGATCCTGGAAACACCATATATTTT CASSYRDPGNTIYF
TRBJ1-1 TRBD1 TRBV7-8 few TGTGCCAGCAGGCCTACCAGGGGGGCCGAAGCTTTCTTT CASRPTRGAEAFF
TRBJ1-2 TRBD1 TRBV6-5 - TGTGCCAACCGGGATTCAGGGGGGAACTATGGCTACACCTTC CANRDSGGNYGYTF
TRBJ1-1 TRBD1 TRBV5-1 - TGCGCCAGCAGCTTGGGGACAGGGGGAGCCACTGAAGCTTTCTTT CASSLGTGGATEAFF
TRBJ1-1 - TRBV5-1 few TGCGCCAGCAGCTTGGACCCCGGGGGGGGCACTGAAGCTTTCTTT CASSLDPGGGTEAFF
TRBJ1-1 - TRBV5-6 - TGTGCCAGCGCCCACCCCGGACAGTCGAACACTGAAGCTTTCTTT CASAHPGQSNTEAFF
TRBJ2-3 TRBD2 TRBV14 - TGTGCCAGCAGCCAACGCTTAACTAGCGGGAAAGCAGATACGCAGTATTTT CASSQRLTSGKADTQYF
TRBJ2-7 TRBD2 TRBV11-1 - TGTGCCAGCAGCTTAGGACTAGCGGTTCCCTACGAGCAGTACTTC CASSLGLAVPYEQYF
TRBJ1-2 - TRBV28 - TGTGCCAGCAGTTTTTTACAGGGCCATGGCTACACCTTC CASSFLQGHGYTF
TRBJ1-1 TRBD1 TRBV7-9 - TGTGCCAGCAGCCCGGGACAGGGGGACACTGAAGCTTTCTTT CASSPGQGDTEAFF
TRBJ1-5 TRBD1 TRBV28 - TGTGCCAGCAGTCTCCCGGGACAGGGATCCAATCAGCCCCAGCATTTT CASSLPGQGSNQPQHF
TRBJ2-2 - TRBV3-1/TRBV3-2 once TGTGCCAGCTCTCGACAAGACACCGGGGAGCTGTTTTTT CASSRQDTGELFF
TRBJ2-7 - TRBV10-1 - TGCGGCACCCGGGACATCCTCTCCTACGAGCAGTACTTC CGTRDILSYEQYF
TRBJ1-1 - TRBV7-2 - TGTGCCAGCAGCTTAGCCAGGTCGAACACTGAAGCTTTCTTT CASSLARSNTEAFF
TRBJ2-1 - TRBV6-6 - TGTGCCAGCAGTTACGATTGGGACACCTACAATGAGCAGTTCTTC CASSYDWDTYNEQFF
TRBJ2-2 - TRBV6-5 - TGTGCCACGGAGGGGGAGGGTGGAACCGGGGAGCTGTTTTTT CATEGEGGTGELFF
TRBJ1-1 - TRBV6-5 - TGTGCCAGCACCCTTAATCGGGGCACTGAAGCTTTCTTT CASTLNRGTEAFF
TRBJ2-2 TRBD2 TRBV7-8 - TGTGCCAGCAGCTTTGTAGCGGGAGGGACCCCGAACACCGGGGAGCTGTTTTTT CASSFVAGGTPNTGELFF
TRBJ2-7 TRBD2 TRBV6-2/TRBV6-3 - TGTGCCAGCAGTTACTCGGCTAGCGGGAGGAGAAACGAGCAGTACTTC CASSYSASGRRNEQYF
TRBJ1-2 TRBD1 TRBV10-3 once TGTGCCATCAGTCCTGACAGGGGGCCTGGCTATGGCTACACCTTC CAISPDRGPGYGYTF
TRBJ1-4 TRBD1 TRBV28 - TGTGCCAGCAGTCTTGGACAGGGACATGAAAAACTGTTTTTT CASSLGQGHEKLFF
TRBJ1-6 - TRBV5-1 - TGCGCCAGCAGCTTGGGAGGGGGACCGGAGGATTCACCCCTCCACTTT CASSLGGGPEDSPLHF
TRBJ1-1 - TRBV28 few TGTGCCAGCAGTTTGGGATCGGGTGGTGTGGGGCCTAACACTGAAGCTTTCTTT CASSLGSGGVGPNTEAFF
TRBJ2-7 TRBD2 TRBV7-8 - TGTGCCAGCAGCTCCACTCGGGGGGTATACCTCGAGCAGTACTTC CASSSTRGVYLEQYF
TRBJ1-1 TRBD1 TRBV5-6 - TGTGCCAGCAGGCTAAACCCGGGACAGGTGAACACTGAAGCTTTCTTT CASRLNPGQVNTEAFF
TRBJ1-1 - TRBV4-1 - TGCGCCAGCAGCCCCCGGGGAGGACTCATGAACACTGAAGCTTTCTTT CASSPRGGLMNTEAFF
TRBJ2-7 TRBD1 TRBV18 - TGTGCCAGCTCACCTCCGGGACAGGGCACCGAGCAGTACTTC CASSPPGQGTEQYF